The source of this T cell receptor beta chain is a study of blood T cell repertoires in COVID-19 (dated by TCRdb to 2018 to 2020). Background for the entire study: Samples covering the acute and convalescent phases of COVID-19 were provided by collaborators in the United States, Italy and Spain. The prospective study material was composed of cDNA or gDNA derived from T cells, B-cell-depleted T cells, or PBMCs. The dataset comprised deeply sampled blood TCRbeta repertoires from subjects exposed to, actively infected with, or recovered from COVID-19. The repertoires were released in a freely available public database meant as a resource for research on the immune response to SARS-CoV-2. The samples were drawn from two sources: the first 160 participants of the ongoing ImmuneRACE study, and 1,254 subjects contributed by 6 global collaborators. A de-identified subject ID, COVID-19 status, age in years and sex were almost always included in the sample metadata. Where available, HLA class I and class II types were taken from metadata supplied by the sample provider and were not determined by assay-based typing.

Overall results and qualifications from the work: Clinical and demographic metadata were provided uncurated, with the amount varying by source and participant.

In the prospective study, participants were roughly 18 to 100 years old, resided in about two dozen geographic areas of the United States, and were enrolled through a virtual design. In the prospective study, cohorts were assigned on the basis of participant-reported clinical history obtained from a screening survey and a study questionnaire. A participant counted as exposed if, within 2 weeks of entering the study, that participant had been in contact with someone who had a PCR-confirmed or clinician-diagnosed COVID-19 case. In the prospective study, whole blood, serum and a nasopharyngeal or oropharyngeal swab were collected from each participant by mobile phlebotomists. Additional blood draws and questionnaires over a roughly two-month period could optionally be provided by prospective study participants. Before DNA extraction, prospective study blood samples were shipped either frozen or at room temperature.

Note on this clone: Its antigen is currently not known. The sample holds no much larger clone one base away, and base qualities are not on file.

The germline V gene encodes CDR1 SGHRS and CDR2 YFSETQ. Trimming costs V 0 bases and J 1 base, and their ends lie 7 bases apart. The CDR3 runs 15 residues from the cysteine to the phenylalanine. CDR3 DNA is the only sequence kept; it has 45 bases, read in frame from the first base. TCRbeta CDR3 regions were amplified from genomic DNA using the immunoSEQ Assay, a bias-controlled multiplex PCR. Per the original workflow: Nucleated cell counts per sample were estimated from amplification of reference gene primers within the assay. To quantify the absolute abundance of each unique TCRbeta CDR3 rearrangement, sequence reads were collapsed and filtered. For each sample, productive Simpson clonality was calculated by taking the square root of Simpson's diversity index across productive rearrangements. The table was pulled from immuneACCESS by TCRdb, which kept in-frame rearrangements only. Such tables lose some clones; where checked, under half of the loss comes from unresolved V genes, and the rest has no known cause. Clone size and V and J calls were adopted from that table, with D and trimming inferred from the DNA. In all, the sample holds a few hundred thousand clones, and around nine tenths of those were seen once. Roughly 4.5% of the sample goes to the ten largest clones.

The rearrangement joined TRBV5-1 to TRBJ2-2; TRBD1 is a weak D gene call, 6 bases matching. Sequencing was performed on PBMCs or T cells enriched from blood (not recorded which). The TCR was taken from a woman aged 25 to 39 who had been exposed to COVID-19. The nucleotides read TGCGCCAGCAGCTTGGCGGGACAGAACACCGGGGAGCTGTTTTTT. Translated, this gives CASSLAGQNTGELFF.